This T cell receptor beta chain was captured by sequencing in a study of control samples from healthy donors and cancer patients. The CDR3 has 15 residues. Germline V gene sequence: CDR1 MNHEY, CDR2 SVGAGI. V gave up 2 bases and J gave up 4 bases, with 15 bases separating them. Repertoires were generated with immunoSEQ multiplex PCR, while TCRdb's copy carries only in-frame clones and drops some. In the table there are 160,000 or so clones, about 93% of which are singletons. The specimen was blood. The TCR originated in a man aged 50 or older in good health. This sequence joins TRBV6-5 and TRBJ2-7, with a weak D call TRBD2 (6 bases). The CDR3, as DNA: TGTGCCAGCAGTTACAACCGGGACTCACCGTACGAGCAGTACTTC. It specifies CASSYNRDSPYEQYF.